This entry lists 26 T cell receptor beta chains sequenced from one sample in a study of OX40 agonist ivuxolimab in advanced cancers. Using immunoSEQ multiplex PCR, the repertoire was profiled, and TCRdb retains in-frame clones only, with some absent. The table includes under 75,000 clones, around nine tenths detected once. Specimen: CD4+ or CD8+ T cells sorted from blood, collected in a trial of the OX40 agonist ivuxolimab. The receptors shown here come from an adult with an advanced solid tumor such as melanoma, head and neck, liver or kidney cancer.

The rearrangement joins TRBV10-1 to TRBJ2-3; D remains ambiguous. The V end was cut by 4 bases, the J end by 0 bases, with 8 bases between. This CDR3 comprises 14 residues. Germline V gene data show CDR1 as WNHNN and CDR2 as SYGVQD (reference sequence). CDR3 sequence: CASSVWGSTDTQYF. For the CDR3, the DNA is TGCGCCAGCAGTGTCTGGGGAAGCACAGATACGCAGTATTTT.

CDR3 protein: CASSESSPRDYEQYF. The CDR3 nucleotides are TGTGCCAGCAGCGAATCATCTCCCAGGGACTACGAGCAGTACTTC. V and J are TRBV28 and TRBJ2-7, with D possibly being TRBD1 (5 bases). The V end was cut by 6 bases, the J end by 3 bases, with 18 bases between. The germline gives CDR1 MDHEN, CDR2 SYDVKM. The CDR3 extends over 15 amino acids.

This clone was counted only a few times. The genes are TRBV6-5 and TRBJ1-1; no clear D. Germline V gene data show CDR1 as MNHEY and CDR2 as SVGAGI. Deletions cut 2 bases from V and 4 bases from J, with 14 bases between. The CDR3 is 15 amino acids. As DNA, the CDR3 is TGTGCCAGCAGTTACGGAAAAAGTGGTACCACTGAAGCTTTCTTT. Residues: CASSYGKSGTTEAFF.

The V gene is TRBV6-5, the J gene TRBJ2-7, with 9 bases lining up with TRBD1. Germline V gives CDR1 MNHEY, CDR2 SVGAGI. Unmatched junction bases numbered 8, after V lost 6 bases and J lost 2 bases. CDR3 length: 15 residues. The CDR3 sequence is CASSPAGQGPYEQYF. CDR3 DNA sequence: TGTGCCAGCAGCCCCGCCGGACAGGGGCCCTACGAGCAGTACTTC.

The rearrangement uses TRBV18 and TRBJ2-5; weak D call: TRBD2 (6 bases). Trimming took 5 bases from V and 1 from J, leaving 14 bases between them. CDR3 length: 15 residues. Germline V lookup: CDR1 KGHSH, CDR2 LQKENI. CDR3 sequence: CASSDSARGQETQYF. CDR3 DNA sequence: TGTGCCAGCTCAGACTCGGCGCGGGGCCAAGAGACCCAGTACTTC. Full variable domain (remainder filled in from reference TRBV18 and TRBJ2-5): NAGVMQNPRHLVRRRGQEARLRCSPMKGHSHVYWYRQLPEEGLKFMVYLQKENIIDESGMPKERFSAEFPKEGPSILRIQQVVRGDSAAYFCASSDSARGQETQYFGPGTRLLVL.

This clone has a single count. The genes are TRBV21-1 and TRBJ2-3; the DNA was not compared with TRBD2, the D call given in the table. TRBV21-1 is a pseudogene segment. This CDR3 spans 11 amino acids. The CDR3 spells CASAGTDTQYF. DNA of the CDR3: TGTGCCAGCGCGGGCACAGATACGCAGTATTTT.

The J gene is TRBJ2-1, the V gene TRBV20-1, with D hard to call. This CDR3 is 10 amino acids long. Germline-derived CDR1 and CDR2 are DFQATT and SNEGSKA (reference sequence). Trimming pared 6 bases from V and 10 bases from J, leaving 10 bases between. Written as DNA, the CDR3 is TGCAGTGCCGTCCTTAGAGAGCAGTTCTTC. This encodes CSAVLREQFF.

The J gene is TRBJ2-2, the V gene TRBV5-1, with unresolved D. The CDR3 length is 18 residues. CDR1 and CDR2 from the germline V gene are SGHRS and YFSETQ. V lost 0 bases and J 0 bases, leaving 15 bases between the germline ends. CDR3 sequence (DNA): TGCGCCAGCAGCTTGGCCATACATTCCCTTTCGAACACCGGGGAGCTGTTTTTT. As protein: CASSLAIHSLSNTGELFF.

This clone appeared a few times. The chain has TRBV7-2 and TRBJ1-1; no clear D gene. V dropped 3 bases and J dropped 8 bases, with 10 bases sitting between them. CDR1 and CDR2 from the germline V gene are SGHTA and FQGNSA. This CDR3 comprises 12 residues. The CDR3 sequence: CASSLLVTEAFF. The CDR3 nucleotides are TGTGCCAGCAGCTTGTTAGTGACAGAAGCTTTCTTT.

The chain links TRBV4-1 to TRBJ2-1, with D possibly being TRBD2 (6 bases). Deletions cut 5 bases from V and 5 bases from J, with 16 bases between. The germline V gene has CDR1 MGHRA and CDR2 YSYEKL. This CDR3 comprises 15 residues. The CDR3 region is CASSVAEPQNNEQFF. In DNA form, the CDR3 reads TGCGCCAGCAGCGTAGCGGAGCCCCAGAACAATGAGCAGTTCTTC.

The V gene is TRBV30, the J gene TRBJ1-1; D is unclear. Germline V gives CDR1 GTSNPN, CDR2 SVGIG (reference sequence). V gave up 6 bases and J gave up 1 base, with 6 bases separating them. This CDR3 comprises 11 residues. DNA of the CDR3: TGTGCCTGCGAGAGGAACACTGAAGCTTTCTTT. It yields the protein CACERNTEAFF.

This chain connects TRBV6-6 to TRBJ2-7; tentative D call: TRBD2 (6 bases). Trimming left V 0 bases short and J 1 base short, with 10 bases between. The CDR3 consists of 15 residues. CDR1 and CDR2 (germline): MNHNY, SVGAGI (reference sequence). The DNA for the CDR3 is TGTGCCAGCAGTTACTCGGAGGGAGGATCCTACGAGCAGTACTTC. It translates to CASSYSEGGSYEQYF.

This clone was detected a few times. The V call is TRBV2, the J call TRBJ2-3; 7 bases map to TRBD1. Germline V gene sequence: CDR1 SNHLY, CDR2 FYNNEI. The CDR3 is 15 residues long. V dropped 1 base and J dropped 4; count of bases not matched to a gene: 5. The chain's CDR3 is CASSEVDRVADTQYF. As DNA, the CDR3 is TGTGCCAGCAGTGAAGTAGACAGGGTAGCAGATACGCAGTATTTT.

The V and J genes are TRBV4-1 and TRBJ1-2, with 7 positions matching TRBD1. The ends lost 5 bases at V and 2 bases at J; junction bases unmatched: 8. Germline V gene data show CDR1 as MGHRA and CDR2 as YSYEKL. The CDR3 is made up of 15 amino acids. CDR3 in DNA: TGCGCCAGCAGCATCCACACAGGGGACAACTATGGCTACACCTTC. Translation gives CASSIHTGDNYGYTF.

The count of this clone is one. The chain has TRBV11-3 and TRBJ2-7; D gene uncertain. This CDR3 spans 16 amino acids. Trimming removed 0 bases at V and 4 bases at J, with 16 bases between. Germline CDR1 is SGHNT and CDR2 is YENEEA. DNA for the CDR3: TGTGCCAGCAGCTTAGAGTTAGGACGGGTATTTTACGAGCAGTACTTC. This gives the protein CASSLELGRVFYEQYF.

The chain has TRBV27 and TRBJ1-2; D is possibly TRBD1 (5 bases). CDR3 length: 15 amino acids. V gave up 0 bases and J gave up 4 bases, with 12 bases separating them. Germline lookup yields CDR1 MNHEY and CDR2 SMNVEV (reference sequence). CDR3 in amino acids: CASSLSQGGLYGYTF. The CDR3 coding sequence is TGTGCCAGCAGTTTATCGCAGGGAGGTCTCTATGGCTACACCTTC.

This clone was picked up one time. The V gene is TRBV5-4, the J gene TRBJ2-1; maybe TRBD2 (5 bases). Trimming took 4 bases from V and 6 from J, leaving 11 bases between them. The CDR3 sequence is 13 residues long. Germline CDR1 reads SGHNT; CDR2 reads YYREEE (reference sequence). The chain's CDR3 is CASSRTGRNEQFF. The DNA of the CDR3 is TGTGCCAGCAGCCGGACTGGGCGCAATGAGCAGTTCTTC.

V gene TRBV4-1 combines with J gene TRBJ2-1, with 9 bases lining up with TRBD2. The J segment lost 4 bases and the V segment lost 5 bases, leaving 9 bases of the junction unmatched. Germline loops: CDR1 MGHRA, CDR2 YSYEKL. The CDR3 has 16 residues. CDR3 in amino acids: CASSESSGGVYNEQFF. The CDR3 DNA reads as TGCGCCAGCAGCGAGAGTAGCGGGGGTGTGTACAATGAGCAGTTCTTC.

The rearrangement uses TRBV19 and TRBJ2-2, with no clear D. The CDR3 is made up of 13 amino acids. V was trimmed by 4 bases and J by 1 base, leaving 4 bases between them. Germline V CDR1 and CDR2: LNHDA, SQIVND (reference sequence). Written as DNA, the CDR3 is TGTGCCAGTAGTAGCTTGAACACCGGGGAGCTGTTTTTT. Its protein product is CASSSLNTGELFF.

The chain is built from TRBV18 and TRBJ1-1; 7 positions match TRBD1. V was pared by 4 bases and J by 6 bases, with 8 bases of the junction left unmatched. The germline V gene has CDR1 KGHSH and CDR2 LQKENI. The CDR3 runs 14 residues. The CDR3 sequence is CASSRDRDRSEAFF. The CDR3, as DNA: TGTGCCAGCTCACGAGACAGGGATCGTTCTGAAGCTTTCTTT.

The chain employs TRBV19 and TRBJ1-5, with D possibly being TRBD1 (6 bases). V shed 8 bases and J shed 9 bases, with 17 bases lying between them. Germline loops: CDR1 LNHDA, CDR2 SQIVND (reference sequence). CDR3 length: 13 amino acids. The CDR3 is CASSENKDRPQHF. CDR3 in DNA: TGTGCCAGTTCTGAAAATAAGGACAGGCCCCAGCATTTT.

This clone turned up a few times. CDR3 DNA: TGTGCCAGCTCACTCTCAGGGGCCCGGAACACTGAAGCTTTCTTT. This gives the protein CASSLSGARNTEAFF. The J gene is TRBJ1-1, the V gene TRBV18; possible D gene TRBD1, 6 bases. Trimming cost V 4 bases and J 1 base, with 13 bases left between them. Germline V gives CDR1 KGHSH, CDR2 LQKENI. The CDR3 runs 15 residues.

This clone occurred once. The chain uses TRBV5-1 and TRBJ2-4, with D perhaps matching TRBD1 (6 bases). Germline-derived CDR1 and CDR2 are SGHRS and YFSETQ. CDR3 length: 14 residues. Trimming pared 0 bases from V and 6 bases from J, leaving 10 bases between. Written as DNA, the CDR3 is TGCGCCAGCAGCTTGGCAGGGGATAGAAACATTCAGTACTTC. It translates to CASSLAGDRNIQYF.

The chain couples TRBV7-9 to TRBJ2-1, with 8 bases identical to TRBD2. This CDR3 region has 15 residues. Germline loops: CDR1 SEHNR, CDR2 FQNEAQ (reference sequence). V lost 0 bases and J lost 2; bases outside the gene matches: 0. In nucleotides, the CDR3 is TGTGCCAGCAGCTTAGCGGGACTAGCCTACAATGAGCAGTTCTTC. As protein: CASSLAGLAYNEQFF.

The rearrangement joins TRBV19 to TRBJ2-1, with D tentatively TRBD2 (5 bases). Germline V CDR1 and CDR2: LNHDA, SQIVND (reference sequence). V was trimmed by 6 bases and J by 4 bases, leaving 16 bases between them. The CDR3 totals 15 residues. Here the CDR3 DNA reads TGTGCCAGTAGCCCCATACTAGGCGGTTACAATGAGCAGTTCTTC. This gives the protein CASSPILGGYNEQFF.

The chain has TRBV18 and TRBJ2-5, with TRBD1 matching over 8 bases. There are 16 residues in the CDR3. CDR1 and CDR2 from the germline V gene are KGHSH and LQKENI. The junction had 8 bases not matched to a gene; V was cut back by 1 base and J by 4 bases. In DNA, the CDR3 is TGTGCCAGCTCACCACGATCCGGGACAGGTCTAGAGACCCAGTACTTC. Its protein product is CASSPRSGTGLETQYF.